Presented here are 29 T cell receptor beta chains from one specimen sequenced in a study of shared clonotypes between healthy human individuals. Sequenced by immunoSEQ multiplex PCR; TCRdb stores in-frame clones only, minus some. There are hundreds of thousands of clones in the sample; 80% to 90% occur only once, and about a sixth lies in the top ten. The sequenced sample was memory CD8+ T cells sorted from blood. Subset given: CD45RO+ cells pooled with CCR7-negative TemRA cells. Every receptor here comes from a man aged 18 to 35 in good health.

This chain connects TRBV6-5 to TRBJ2-7; no clear D gene. The CDR3 loop spans 15 amino acids. Trimming pared 0 bases from V and 6 bases from J, leaving 15 bases between. CDR1 is MNHEY and CDR2 is SVGAGI in the germline V gene. The CDR3 nucleotides are TGTGCCAGCAGTTACTCGTTGGGTCCCCTCGCCGAGCAGTACTTC. Translated: CASSYSLGPLAEQYF.

V and J are TRBV9 and TRBJ1-4; D is uncertain. CDR1 and CDR2 (germline): SGDLS, YYNGEE. The CDR3 extends over 15 amino acids. Trimming cost V 0 bases and J 0 bases, with 6 bases left between them. CDR3: CASSVDSATNEKLFF. The CDR3 DNA reads TGTGCCAGCAGCGTAGATTCGGCAACTAATGAAAAACTGTTTTTT.

The chain carries TRBV5-5 and TRBJ2-7, with TRBD2 matching 12 bases. Trimming cost V 3 bases and J 3 bases; bases outside gene matches: 13. The germline V gene encodes CDR1 SGHKS and CDR2 YYEKEE (reference sequence). The CDR3 loop spans 18 amino acids. Here the CDR3 reads CASSSRLAGAPVYYEQYF. CDR3 nucleotide sequence: TGTGCCAGCAGCTCGCGACTAGCGGGGGCCCCTGTTTACTACGAGCAGTACTTC.

CDR3 DNA sequence: TGTGCCAGCAGTACTAACAGGGACACTGAAGCTTTCTTT. The encoded protein is CASSTNRDTEAFF. V gene TRBV6-1 combines with J gene TRBJ1-1, with a weak D call TRBD1 (6 bases). The V gene lost 5 bases and the J gene lost 3 bases, with 10 bases spanning the gap. Germline assignment: CDR1 MNHNS and CDR2 SASEGT. The CDR3 is made up of 13 amino acids.

The chain employs TRBV28 and TRBJ2-1; 7 bases are a match to TRBD2. Germline V gene lookup returns CDR1 MDHEN and CDR2 SYDVKM. CDR3 size: 16 residues. Unmatched junction bases numbered 3, after V lost 1 base and J lost 0 bases. The DNA for the CDR3 is TGTGCCAGCAGTTTATACGGGGGGAGCTCCTACAATGAGCAGTTCTTC. Amino acid sequence: CASSLYGGSSYNEQFF.

The rearrangement joins TRBV9 to TRBJ2-7; no reliable D call. V was trimmed by 0 bases and J by 1 base, leaving 11 bases between them. CDR3 size: 15 residues. CDR1 and CDR2 (germline): SGDLS, YYNGEE. The CDR3 sequence: CASSVAQAASYEQYF. The DNA for the CDR3 is TGTGCCAGCAGCGTAGCTCAGGCAGCGTCCTACGAGCAGTACTTC.

The rearrangement uses TRBV29-1 and TRBJ2-1; 7 nucleotides line up with TRBD1. V shed 7 bases, J shed 3 bases, and the junction held 9 bases outside the gene matches. The germline V gene has CDR1 SQVTM and CDR2 ANQGSEA. This CDR3 contains 14 residues. The CDR3 here is CSGLTGVVYNEQFF. The CDR3, as DNA: TGCAGCGGGCTCACAGGGGTTGTCTACAATGAGCAGTTCTTC.

With respect to this clone: Other DNA sequences within the sample encode an identical CDR3. The V gene is TRBV9, the J gene TRBJ1-1; no reliable D call. V was trimmed by 4 bases and J by 1 base, leaving 8 bases between them. The CDR3 has 13 residues. Looked up from germline, CDR1 is SGDLS and CDR2 is YYNGEE. The CDR3 region has the DNA TGTGCCAGCAGCATTGGAGGGAACACTGAAGCTTTCTTT. Encoded protein: CASSIGGNTEAFF.

This chain links TRBV15 with TRBJ2-6; D call uncertain. This CDR3 is 15 amino acids long. Germline-derived CDR1 and CDR2 are LNHNV and YYDKDF (reference sequence). V lost 0 bases, J lost 4 bases, and 7 bases lay in between. The CDR3, as DNA: TGTGCCACCAGCAGAGACGCCTCGGGGGCCAACGTCCTGACTTTC. Translation gives CATSRDASGANVLTF.

This clone was seen only once. As DNA, the CDR3 is TGTGCCAGCAGTAGTCATTGGGACTTCCAGCATTTT. Protein: CASSSHWDFQHF. This sequence joins TRBV7-9 and TRBJ1-5, with a tentative D call TRBD1 (5 bases). With 6 bases removed from V and 12 bases from J, the gap between germline ends came to 15 bases. The CDR3 has 12 amino acids. Per germline, CDR1 SEHNR and CDR2 FQNEAQ (reference sequence). The whole variable domain, filled in from reference TRBV7-9 and TRBJ1-5, reads DTGVSQNPRHKITKRGQNVTFRCDPISEHNRLYWYRQTLGQGPEFLTYFQNEAQLEKSRLLSDRFSAERPKGSFSTLEIQRTEQGDSAMYLCASSSHWDFQHFGDGTRLSIL.

The chain uses TRBV5-1 and TRBJ2-5; no firm D call. Germline V CDR1 and CDR2: SGHRS, YFSETQ. CDR3 length equals 12 residues. The germline V and J ends were trimmed by 2 bases and 5 bases, with 7 bases remaining between them. CDR3 amino acids: CASSLPSETQYF. The CDR3, as DNA: TGCGCCAGCAGCTTACCCTCTGAGACCCAGTACTTC.

The chain carries TRBV6-5 and TRBJ1-1, with D hard to call. The CDR3 runs 15 residues. Germline CDR1 MNHEY, CDR2 SVGAGI. The V gene lost 4 bases and the J gene lost 2 bases, with 14 bases spanning the gap. The CDR3 bases are TGTGCCAGCAGTTCGCGTCCCATATTAAACACTGAAGCTTTCTTT. This translates into CASSSRPILNTEAFF.

The gene calls are TRBV15 and TRBJ1-4; TRBD1 aligns across 10 bases. V gave up 8 bases and J gave up 8 bases; unmatched junction bases: 5. Germline lookup yields CDR1 LNHNV and CDR2 YYDKDF (reference sequence). The CDR3 sequence is 13 residues long. CDR3 DNA: TGTGCCACCCGGGACAGGGGACGAGAAAAACTGTTTTTT. Protein: CATRDRGREKLFF.

In this sample, this clone turned up once. V is TRBV28 and J is TRBJ2-5; TRBD1 is a possible D gene (6 bases). Trimming stripped 5 bases from V and 0 bases from J, with 16 bases between. Per germline, CDR1 MDHEN and CDR2 SYDVKM. The CDR3 sequence is 16 residues long. The CDR3 loop is CASSTPRRGHQETQYF. CDR3 DNA sequence: TGTGCCAGCAGTACCCCCCGCAGGGGACACCAAGAGACCCAGTACTTC.

This clone has just one count. The same CDR3 can be traced to other DNA sequences in this sample. This rearrangement joins TRBV6-5 to TRBJ2-2; D could derive from TRBD1 or TRBD2 (5 bases each). The CDR3 has 14 residues. The germline V gene has CDR1 MNHEY and CDR2 SVGAGI. V was clipped by 2 bases and J by 1 base, with 5 bases between them. The CDR3 nucleotides read TGTGCCAGCAGTTACGGGGGGAACACCGGGGAGCTGTTTTTT. It codes for CASSYGGNTGELFF.

The V and J genes are TRBV4-2 and TRBJ2-5; the D is unclear. The V gene's germline CDR1 is LGHNA and CDR2 YNFKEQ. The CDR3 totals 13 residues. The V end lost 0 bases, the J end lost 4 bases, and 6 bases lay between the germline ends. The CDR3 spells CASSQDGRETQYF. The CDR3 DNA is TGTGCCAGCAGCCAAGATGGGCGAGAGACCCAGTACTTC.

The chain combines TRBV11-2 with TRBJ2-5; either TRBD1 or TRBD2 may fit D (5 bases each). Deletions cut 0 bases from V and 7 bases from J, with 21 bases between. Germline CDR1 and CDR2: SGHAT and FQNNGV. The CDR3 runs to 17 residues. The CDR3: CASSLDRAEGQRGTQYF. The CDR3 nucleotides read TGTGCCAGCAGCTTAGACCGAGCAGAGGGTCAAAGGGGGACCCAGTACTTC.

The rearrangement joins TRBV29-1 to TRBJ2-7; D unclear. Trimming removed 0 bases at V and 0 bases at J, with 15 bases between. Germline V gene data show CDR1 as SQVTM and CDR2 as ANQGSEA. The CDR3 extends over 16 amino acids. The chain's CDR3 is CSVEDYMPGHSYEQYF. The CDR3 DNA reads as TGCAGCGTTGAAGATTATATGCCGGGTCACTCCTACGAGCAGTACTTC.

Here the CDR3 reads CASSFLGFTEQYF. CDR3 DNA sequence: TGTGCCAGCAGCTTCCTAGGCTTTACCGAGCAGTACTTC. V and J are TRBV11-2 and TRBJ2-7; D gene unclear. The CDR3 spans 13 residues. V was pared by 3 bases and J by 6 bases, with 12 bases between. Germline V gene sequence: CDR1 SGHAT, CDR2 FQNNGV.

The chain links TRBV6-1 to TRBJ2-3; D is possibly TRBD2 (6 bases). V was trimmed by 10 bases and J by 2 bases, leaving 19 bases between them. Germline V gives CDR1 MNHNS, CDR2 SASEGT. The CDR3 runs to 15 residues. The CDR3 DNA reads TGTGCCACCTTGCCCAACTGGGACTTCACAGATACGCAGTATTTT. Its protein is CATLPNWDFTDTQYF.

The genes are TRBV27 and TRBJ1-5; D perhaps matches TRBD1 (6 bases). V lost 5 bases and J 4 bases, leaving 9 bases between the germline ends. In germline, CDR1 is MNHEY, CDR2 SMNVEV (reference sequence). This CDR3 has 13 amino acids. CDR3 protein: CASSTTGNQPQHF. The CDR3 nucleotides are TGTGCCAGCAGTACAACAGGGAATCAGCCCCAGCATTTT.

The chain joins TRBV10-2 to TRBJ2-5, with TRBD2 matching over 8 bases. V gave up 6 bases and J gave up 5 bases; unmatched junction bases: 8. Germline values: CDR1 WSHSY, CDR2 SAAADI. The CDR3 covers 14 residues. The CDR3 DNA follows: TGCGCCAGCAGAGATCCGGGAGGGAGGGAGACCCAGTACTTC. Its protein product is CASRDPGGRETQYF.

The chain combines TRBV27 with TRBJ2-7; 8 bases line up with TRBD2. Germline V lookup: CDR1 MNHEY, CDR2 SMNVEV (reference sequence). With V trimmed by 0 bases and J by 4 bases, 11 bases remained unmatched. There are 17 residues in the CDR3. CDR3 bases: TGTGCCAGCAGTTTATCGGCGGCGGGGGGAAATCGTTACGAGCAGTACTTC. Its protein product is CASSLSAAGGNRYEQYF.

This clone was seen a handful of times. This chain links TRBV7-9 with TRBJ1-6, with 10 bases aligning to TRBD1. The CDR3 length is 14 residues. The V segment lost 6 bases and the J segment 7 bases; nucleotides outside the gene matches: 3. Germline loops: CDR1 SEHNR, CDR2 FQNEAQ (reference sequence). The CDR3 nucleotides read TGTGCCAGCAGTCGGACAGGGGGGAATTCACCCCTCCACTTT. Residues: CASSRTGGNSPLHF.

The gene calls are TRBV29-1 and TRBJ2-1; 8 positions match TRBD2. The CDR3 is 13 amino acids. The V and J ends lost 5 bases and 8 bases, in that order; junction bases with no gene match: 8. The germline gives CDR1 SQVTM, CDR2 ANQGSEA. In DNA form, the CDR3 reads TGCAGCGTTCAGGGACTAGTCATCTATGAGCAGTTCTTC. Translated, it gives CSVQGLVIYEQFF.

The count of this clone is one. The J gene is TRBJ2-1, the V gene TRBV6-1, with 10 bases identical to TRBD2. The V and J ends lost 1 base and 4 bases, in that order; junction bases with no gene match: 4. The CDR3 consists of 16 residues. Germline V gene data show CDR1 as MNHNS and CDR2 as SASEGT. The CDR3 is CASSEGLAGVYNEQFF. The CDR3 DNA is TGTGCCAGCAGTGAAGGTCTAGCGGGAGTGTACAATGAGCAGTTCTTC.

V is TRBV4-3 and J is TRBJ2-5; no definite D call. CDR3 length: 15 residues. Germline CDR1 is LGHNA and CDR2 is YSLEER. Deletions cut 0 bases from V and 0 bases from J, with 8 bases between. CDR3 DNA sequence: TGCGCCAGCAGCCAAGAGTTCGAAGACCAAGAGACCCAGTACTTC. As protein: CASSQEFEDQETQYF.

The J gene is TRBJ1-2, the V gene TRBV7-6, with a weak D call TRBD1 (6 bases). V dropped 5 bases and J dropped 5 bases, with 18 bases sitting between them. The V gene's germline CDR1 is SGHVS and CDR2 FNYEAQ. The length of the CDR3 is 15 residues. CDR3 loop: CASSPREQGRYGYTF. The CDR3 DNA follows: TGTGCCAGCAGCCCACGGGAACAGGGTCGATATGGCTACACCTTC. Drawing the rest from reference TRBV7-6 and TRBJ1-2, the complete variable domain is GAGVSQSPRYKVTKRGQDVALRCDPISGHVSLYWYRQALGQGPEFLTYFNYEAQQDKSGLPNDRFSAERPEGSISTLTIQRTEQRDSAMYRCASSPREQGRYGYTFGSGTRLTVV.

This clone was seen only once. This rearrangement joins TRBV6-5 to TRBJ2-7; D remains unclear. Per the germline V gene, CDR1 is MNHEY and CDR2 is SVGAGI. CDR3 length: 13 amino acids. The V gene lost 4 bases and the J gene lost 4 bases, with 11 bases spanning the gap. The CDR3 protein is CASSFLDTYEQYF. DNA of the CDR3: TGTGCCAGCAGTTTCCTAGACACATACGAGCAGTACTTC.